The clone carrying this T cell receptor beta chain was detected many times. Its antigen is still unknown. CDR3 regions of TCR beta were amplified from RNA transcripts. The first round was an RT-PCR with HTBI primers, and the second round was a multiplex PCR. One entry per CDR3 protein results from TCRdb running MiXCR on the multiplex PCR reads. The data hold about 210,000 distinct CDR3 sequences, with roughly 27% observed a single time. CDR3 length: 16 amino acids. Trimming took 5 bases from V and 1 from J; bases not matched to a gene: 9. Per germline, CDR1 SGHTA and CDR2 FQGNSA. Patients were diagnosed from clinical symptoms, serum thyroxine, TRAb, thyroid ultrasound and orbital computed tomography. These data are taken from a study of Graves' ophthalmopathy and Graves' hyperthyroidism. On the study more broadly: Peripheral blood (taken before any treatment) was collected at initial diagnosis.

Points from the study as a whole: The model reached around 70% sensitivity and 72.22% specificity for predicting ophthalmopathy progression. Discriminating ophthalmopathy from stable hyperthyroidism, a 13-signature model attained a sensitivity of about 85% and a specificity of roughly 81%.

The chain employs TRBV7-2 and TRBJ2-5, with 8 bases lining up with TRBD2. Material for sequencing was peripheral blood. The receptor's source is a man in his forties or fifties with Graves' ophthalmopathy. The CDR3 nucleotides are TGTGCCAGCAGCCCCCGGTTTAGCGGGACCCAAGAGACCCAGTACTTC. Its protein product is CASSPRFSGTQETQYF.